Listed below are T cell receptor beta chains from one sample, sequenced in a study of CXCR3-negative and CXCR3-positive naive CD8 T cells. From the 5' RACE reads, TCRdb lists one entry per CDR3 protein and no DNA. The sample table sets out 100,000 to 150,000 distinct CDR3 sequences. Specimen: naive CXCR3- CD8+ T cells from blood. The origin of the receptors is a human donor in good health. Some clones in this sample may be carry-over from other donors' samples. Each CDR3 is given with its conserved first and last residue. Fields, in order: V gene, J gene, CDR3 protein.

TRBV19	TRBJ2-7	CASSMTISYEQYF
TRBV6-4	TRBJ2-3	CASSDEGTTDTQYF
TRBV20-1	TRBJ1-2	CSARGSFVDGYTF
TRBV19	TRBJ2-1	CASSSGGPTTNEQFF
TRBV28	TRBJ1-6	CASSLGTETFYNSPLHF
TRBV5-1	TRBJ2-1	CASGDVDRRGNEQFF
TRBV6-6	TRBJ2-2	CASSPWTGRAGELFF
TRBV29-1	TRBJ2-1	CSVDPGINEQFF
TRBV7-6	TRBJ2-1	CASSILATSGILNEQFF
TRBV27	TRBJ2-3	CASSFTGGAVDTQYF
TRBV7-9	TRBJ2-6	CASSLAQGVSGANVLTF
TRBV6-5	TRBJ2-5	CASSYSGQGGETQYF
TRBV7-2	TRBJ2-4	CASSAGGLAKNIQYF
TRBV2	TRBJ2-6	CASSSQPGTGLSGANVLTF
TRBV15	TRBJ2-7	CATRDLPSYEQYF
TRBV5-1	TRBJ1-6	CASSSDSPYNSPLHF
TRBV5-1	TRBJ2-7	CASSFSIEYEQYF
TRBV29-1	TRBJ2-2	CSAGGQETTGELFF
TRBV5-1	TRBJ2-7	CASSLGRTYEQYF
TRBV29-1	TRBJ1-5	CSVATGNNQPQHF
TRBV12-3/TRBV12-4	TRBJ1-2	CASSPSLDRVYNYGYTF
TRBV9	TRBJ2-2	CASSEDGSGELFF
TRBV7-8	TRBJ1-2	CASSLGFSRNYGYTF
TRBV29-1	TRBJ2-5	CSVEFVGQGIVQETQYF
TRBV29-1	TRBJ1-4	CSVEDTGSTNEKLFF
TRBV4-1	TRBJ1-1	CASSQDGGMNTEAFF
TRBV7-9	TRBJ1-5	CASSPAGPPNQPQHF
TRBV13	TRBJ1-1	CASSRTGFGTEAFF
TRBV29-1	TRBJ2-2	CSVVQGLTGELFF
TRBV4-3	TRBJ1-6	CASSQVAAGSSSYNSPLHF
TRBV29-1	TRBJ2-3	CSVDRTGGPPDTQYF
TRBV5-4	TRBJ2-5	CASSLNGGAPKETQYF
TRBV5-5	TRBJ1-2	CASSRSGTGPSGYYGYTF
TRBV29-1	TRBJ2-7	CSVEDGTTPTYEQYF
TRBV14	TRBJ2-7	CASSQESGDEQYF
TRBV7-2	TRBJ2-5	CASSEPQEFRETQYF
TRBV7-6	TRBJ2-1	CASSTRQGGEQFF
TRBV12-3/TRBV12-4	TRBJ2-1	CASSPRTSGEQFF
TRBV5-4	TRBJ2-3	CASSFRTGSTDTQYF
TRBV7-9	TRBJ2-5	CASSPPGDETQYF
TRBV28	TRBJ2-2	CASSSVSGELFF
TRBV12-3/TRBV12-4	TRBJ2-2	CASSLAPGLAGGGGELFF
TRBV28	TRBJ2-3	CASSVPQASTDTQYF
TRBV11-2	TRBJ2-7	CASKNRGLEQYF
TRBV29-1	TRBJ2-2	CSAPGQGFGELFF
TRBV21-1	TRBJ1-2	CASSKGQGLNYGYTF
TRBV29-1	TRBJ1-1	CSVESGTGHTEAFF
TRBV9	TRBJ1-3	CASSLGTAGSGNTIYF
TRBV29-1	TRBJ2-7	CSVEAGYEQYF